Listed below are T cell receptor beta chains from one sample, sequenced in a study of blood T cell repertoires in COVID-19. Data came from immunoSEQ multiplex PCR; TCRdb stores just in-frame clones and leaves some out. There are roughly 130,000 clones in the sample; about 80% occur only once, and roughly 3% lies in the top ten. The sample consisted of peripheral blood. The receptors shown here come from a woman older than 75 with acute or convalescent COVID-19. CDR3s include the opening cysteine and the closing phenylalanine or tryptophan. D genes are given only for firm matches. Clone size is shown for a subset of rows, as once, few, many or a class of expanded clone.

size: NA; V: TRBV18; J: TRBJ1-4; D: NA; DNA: TGTGCCAGCTCATCCGGGGTTGGAGGTGAAAAACTGTTTTTT; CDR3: CASSSGVGGEKLFF
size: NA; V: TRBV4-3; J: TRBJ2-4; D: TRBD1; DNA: TGCGCCAGCAGCCAAGATTTGGTTGGACAGGGTTCGGGGTCGGCCAAAAACATTCAGTACTTC; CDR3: CASSQDLVGQGSGSAKNIQYF
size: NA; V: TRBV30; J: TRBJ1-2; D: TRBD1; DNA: TGTGCCTGGAGTGTCGGACAGGGATCACGGTATGGCTACACCTTC; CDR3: CAWSVGQGSRYGYTF
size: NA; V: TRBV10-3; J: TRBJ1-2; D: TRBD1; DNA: TGTGCCATCAGCCCGGGACAGGGGGCTAACTATGGCTACACCTTC; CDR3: CAISPGQGANYGYTF
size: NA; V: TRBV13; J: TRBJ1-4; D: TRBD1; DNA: TGTGCCAGCAGCTTTCACCGGGACAGGGGGACCGTGGGCGAAAAACTGTTTTTT; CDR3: CASSFHRDRGTVGEKLFF
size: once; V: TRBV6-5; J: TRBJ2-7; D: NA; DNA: TGTGCCAGCAGCTCAACAGGTATCTACGAGCAGTACTTC; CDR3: CASSSTGIYEQYF
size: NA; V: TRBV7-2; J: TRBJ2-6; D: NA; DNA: TGTGCCAGCAGCTTAGTTTGGGCGCTGAGCTCTGGGGCCAACGTCCTGACTTTC; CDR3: CASSLVWALSSGANVLTF
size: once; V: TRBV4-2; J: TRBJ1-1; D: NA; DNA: TGTGCCAGCAGCCTTCAGCCCGGGACGGCGGGGACTGAAGCTTTCTTT; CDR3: CASSLQPGTAGTEAFF
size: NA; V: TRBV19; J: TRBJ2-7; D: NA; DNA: TGTGCCAGTAGGTCGTCGGGTCTGGGCGAGCAGTACTTC; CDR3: CASRSSGLGEQYF
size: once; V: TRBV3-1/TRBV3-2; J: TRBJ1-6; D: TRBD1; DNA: TGTGCCAGCAGCCAAGGCGGCAGGGGGAATTCACCCCTCCACTTT; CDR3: CASSQGGRGNSPLHF
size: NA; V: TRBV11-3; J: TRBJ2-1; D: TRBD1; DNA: TGTGCCAGCAGCTTAGATTGGACAGGGGCCCACTACAATGAGCAGTTCTTC; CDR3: CASSLDWTGAHYNEQFF
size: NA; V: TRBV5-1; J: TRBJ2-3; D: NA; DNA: TGCGCCAGCAGCTTGATTAGGGGCTGGGGCACAGATACGCAGTATTTT; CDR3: CASSLIRGWGTDTQYF
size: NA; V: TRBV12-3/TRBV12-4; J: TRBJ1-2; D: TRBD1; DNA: TGTGCCAGCAGCTGGGGACAGGGAGGTGGCTACACCTTC; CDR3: CASSWGQGGGYTF
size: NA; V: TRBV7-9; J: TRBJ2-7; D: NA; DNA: TGTGCCAGCAGCTTAGCGGTGGCAGGGGCTGACTACGAGCAGTACTTC; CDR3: CASSLAVAGADYEQYF
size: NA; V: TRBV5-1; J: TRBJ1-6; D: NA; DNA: TGCGCCAGCAGCTTGGATGCAGGCCGTAATTCACCCCTCCACTTT; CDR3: CASSLDAGRNSPLHF
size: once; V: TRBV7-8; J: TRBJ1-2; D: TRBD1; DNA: TGTGCCAGCAGCTTAGCCGCAGGGGGCAGCTATGGCTACACCTTC; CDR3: CASSLAAGGSYGYTF
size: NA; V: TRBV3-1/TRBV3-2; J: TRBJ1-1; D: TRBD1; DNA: TGTGCCAGCAGCCTCTCGGGAGGGGGCATGGCTTTCTTT; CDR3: CASSLSGGGMAFF
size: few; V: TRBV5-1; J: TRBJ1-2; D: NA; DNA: TGCGCCAGCAGCTTTGACAGTTTTTATGGCTACACCTTC; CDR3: CASSFDSFYGYTF
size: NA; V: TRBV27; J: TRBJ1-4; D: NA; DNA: TGTGCCAGCAGTCGGGATACAGGGACTAATGAAAAACTGTTTTTT; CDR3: CASSRDTGTNEKLFF
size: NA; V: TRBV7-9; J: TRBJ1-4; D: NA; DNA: TGTGCCAGCAGCTTAGCAGCCAGGGCAACTAATGAAAAACTGTTTTTT; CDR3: CASSLAARATNEKLFF
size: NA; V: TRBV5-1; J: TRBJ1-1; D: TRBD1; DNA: TGCGCCAGCATGAACTCAGGGGGCGGTTTAAGGTACACTGAAGCTTTCTTT; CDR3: CASMNSGGGLRYTEAFF
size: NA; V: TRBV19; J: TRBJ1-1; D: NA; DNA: TGTGCCAGTAGTATAGTTAAGAACACTGAAGCTTTCTTT; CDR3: CASSIVKNTEAFF
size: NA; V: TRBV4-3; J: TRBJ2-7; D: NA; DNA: TGCGCCAGCAGCCAAGATAGTACCACCTACGAGCAGTACTTC; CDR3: CASSQDSTTYEQYF
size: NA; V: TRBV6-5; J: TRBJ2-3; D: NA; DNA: TGTGCCAGCAGGCCCTCAGGCACAGATACGCAGTATTTT; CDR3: CASRPSGTDTQYF
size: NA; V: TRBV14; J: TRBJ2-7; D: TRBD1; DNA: TGTGCCAGCAGCCAAGATTTAGGGGGCAGCCGTACCCTCTACGAGCAGTACTTC; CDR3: CASSQDLGGSRTLYEQYF
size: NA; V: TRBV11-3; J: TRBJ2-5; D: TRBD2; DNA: TGTGCCAGCAGCTCTGGACTAGCGGGGGGGGAGACCCAGTACTTC; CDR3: CASSSGLAGGETQYF
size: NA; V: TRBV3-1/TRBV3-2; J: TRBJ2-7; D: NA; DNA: TGTGCCAGCAGCCAAGTGGGCCACTCCTACGAGCAGTACTTC; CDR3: CASSQVGHSYEQYF
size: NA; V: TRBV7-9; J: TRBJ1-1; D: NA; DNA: TGTGCCAGCAGCGTAGTCACCGGTAACACTGAAGCTTTCTTT; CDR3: CASSVVTGNTEAFF
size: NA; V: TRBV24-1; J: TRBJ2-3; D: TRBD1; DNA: TGTGCCACCAGTGATTCCGAGGGACAGGGGGCTGTAGATACGCAGTATTTT; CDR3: CATSDSEGQGAVDTQYF
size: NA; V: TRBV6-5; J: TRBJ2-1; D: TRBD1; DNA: TGTGCCAGCAGTTACTCGAACAGGGGGTCTAACAATGAGCAGTTCTTC; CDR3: CASSYSNRGSNNEQFF
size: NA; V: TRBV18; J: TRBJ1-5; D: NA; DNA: TGTGCCAGCTCACCTAACAGGGTTGGACAGCCCCAGCATTTT; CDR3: CASSPNRVGQPQHF
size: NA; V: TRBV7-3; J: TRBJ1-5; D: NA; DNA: TGTGCCAGCAGCTTGGGCGAGCATCAGCCCCAGCATTTT; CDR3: CASSLGEHQPQHF
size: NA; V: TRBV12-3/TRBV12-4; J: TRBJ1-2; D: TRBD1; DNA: TGTGCCAGCAGATCTGTACAGGGGGCTGGCTACACCTTC; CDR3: CASRSVQGAGYTF
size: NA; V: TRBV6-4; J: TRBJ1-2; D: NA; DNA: TGTGCCAGCAGTGATATAAGGTCCCGGTCAGGGTATGGCTACACCTTC; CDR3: CASSDIRSRSGYGYTF
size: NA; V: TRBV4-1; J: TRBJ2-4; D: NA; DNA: TGCGCCAGCACGGCGACAGTTCAAGAAAACATTCAGTACTTC; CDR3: CASTATVQENIQYF
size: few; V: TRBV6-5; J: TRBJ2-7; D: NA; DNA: TGTGCCAGCAGCCTAACAGGGAACGAGCAGTACTTC; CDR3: CASSLTGNEQYF
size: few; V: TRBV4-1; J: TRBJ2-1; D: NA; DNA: TGCGCCAGCAGCCAAGACATACGATTTGAGAATGAGCAGTTCTTC; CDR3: CASSQDIRFENEQFF
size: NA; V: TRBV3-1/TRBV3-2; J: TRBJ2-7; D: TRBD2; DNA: TGTGCCAGCAGCCCGCCGGGACTAGCGGGGGGCGAGCAGTACTTC; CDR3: CASSPPGLAGGEQYF
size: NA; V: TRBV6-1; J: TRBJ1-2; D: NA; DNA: TGTGCCAGCAGTGAATTCCCCGCAGGGGTCAACTATGGCTACACCTTC; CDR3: CASSEFPAGVNYGYTF
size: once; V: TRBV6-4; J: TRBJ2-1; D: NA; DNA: TGTGCCAGCTCTTTTGGGGAGAACAATGAGCAGTTCTTC; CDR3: CASSFGENNEQFF